The sequence of this TCR beta chain was determined in a study of Graves' ophthalmopathy and Graves' hyperthyroidism. Amplifying from RNA transcripts, the study obtained TCR beta CDR3 regions. The first-round RT-PCR employed HTBI primers together with the Qiagen OneStep RT-PCR kit. A multiplex PCR was then performed as the second round. In TCRdb, the multiplex PCR reads were re-called with MiXCR into one record per CDR3 protein. The sample has under 250,000 distinct CDR3 sequences, under 25% seen once. Trimming at V came to 2 bases and at J to 2 bases, leaving 8 bases not matched to a gene. The germline gives CDR1 SQVTM, CDR2 ANQGSEA. This CDR3 region has 15 residues. This clonotype was seen many times. Its matching antigen is unknown. Study-level findings and limits: The model flagged ophthalmopathy progression at about 71% sensitivity and 72% to 85% specificity.

In donors with ophthalmopathy, activity was moderate-to-severe, with CAS ≥3, NOSPECS ≥4 and duration under 3 months. The chain employs TRBV29-1 and TRBJ2-5, with 7 bases lining up with TRBD1. Sequencing input: peripheral blood. This TCR was recovered from a woman between 45 and 60 years old with Graves' ophthalmopathy. CDR3 DNA sequence: TGCAGCGTTGAAAGGACAGGCCGTCGGCAAGAGACCCAGTACTTC. Its translation: CSVERTGRRQETQYF.